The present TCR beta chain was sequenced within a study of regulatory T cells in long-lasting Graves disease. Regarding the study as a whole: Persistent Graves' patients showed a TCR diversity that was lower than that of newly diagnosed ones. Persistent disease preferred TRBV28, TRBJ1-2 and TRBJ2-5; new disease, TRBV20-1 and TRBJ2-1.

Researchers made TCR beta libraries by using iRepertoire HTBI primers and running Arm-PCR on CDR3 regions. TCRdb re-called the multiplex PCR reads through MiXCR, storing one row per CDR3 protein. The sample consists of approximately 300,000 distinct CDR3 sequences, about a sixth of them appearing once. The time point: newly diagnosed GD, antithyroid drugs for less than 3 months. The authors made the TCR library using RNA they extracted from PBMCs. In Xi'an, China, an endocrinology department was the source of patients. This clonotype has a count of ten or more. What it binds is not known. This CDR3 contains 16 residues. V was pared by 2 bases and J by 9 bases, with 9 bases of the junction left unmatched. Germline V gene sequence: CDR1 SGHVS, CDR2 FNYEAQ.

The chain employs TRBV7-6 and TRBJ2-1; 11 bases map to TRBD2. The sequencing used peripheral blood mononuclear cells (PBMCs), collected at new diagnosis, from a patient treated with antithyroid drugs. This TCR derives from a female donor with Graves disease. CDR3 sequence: CASSLKELAGGGEQFF. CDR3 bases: TGTGCCAGCAGCTTAAAGGAGCTAGCGGGAGGCGGTGAGCAGTTCTTC. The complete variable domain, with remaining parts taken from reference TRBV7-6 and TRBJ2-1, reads GAGVSQSPRYKVTKRGQDVALRCDPISGHVSLYWYRQALGQGPEFLTYFNYEAQQDKSGLPNDRFSAERPEGSISTLTIQRTEQRDSAMYRCASSLKELAGGGEQFFGPGTRLTVL.